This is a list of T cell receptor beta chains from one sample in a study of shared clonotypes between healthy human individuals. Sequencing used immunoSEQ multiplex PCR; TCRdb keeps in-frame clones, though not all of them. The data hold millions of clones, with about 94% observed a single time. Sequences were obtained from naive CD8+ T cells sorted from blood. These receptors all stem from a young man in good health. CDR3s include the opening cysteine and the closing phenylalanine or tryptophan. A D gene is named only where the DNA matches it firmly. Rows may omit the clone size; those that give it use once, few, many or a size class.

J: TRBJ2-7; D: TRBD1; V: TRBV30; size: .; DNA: TGTGCCTGGAGTGACCGGGACAGGTTCTCCTACGAGCAGTACTTC; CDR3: CAWSDRDRFSYEQYF
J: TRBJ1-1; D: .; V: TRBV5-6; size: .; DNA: TGTGCCAGCAGCGCCATGTCAATCGCGATGGGCACTGAAGCTTTCTTT; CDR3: CASSAMSIAMGTEAFF
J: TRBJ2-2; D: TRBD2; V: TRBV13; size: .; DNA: TGTGCCAGCAGCTTAGCCGGGACTAGCGGGAGCGTTCCCGGGGAGCTGTTTTTT; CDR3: CASSLAGTSGSVPGELFF
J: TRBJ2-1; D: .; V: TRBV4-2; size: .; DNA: TGTGCCAGCAGCCAAGATCCCCCGGGCAGTGGTAATGAGCAGTTCTTC; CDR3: CASSQDPPGSGNEQFF
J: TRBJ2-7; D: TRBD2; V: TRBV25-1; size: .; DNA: TGTGCCAGCAGTAAGAGTTGGGGGAGGGTGGACGAGCAGTACTTC; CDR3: CASSKSWGRVDEQYF
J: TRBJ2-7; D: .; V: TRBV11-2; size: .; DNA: TGTGCCAGCAGCTTGAGTAGCACCTACGAGCAGTACTTC; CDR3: CASSLSSTYEQYF
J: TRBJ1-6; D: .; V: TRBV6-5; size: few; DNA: TGTGCCAGCAGTTACGCCATCCCGAATTCACCCCTCCACTTT; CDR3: CASSYAIPNSPLHF
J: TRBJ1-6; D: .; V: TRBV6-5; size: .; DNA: TGTGCCAGCAGTTACAGCCCAGGGTCCAATTCACCCCTCCACTTT; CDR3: CASSYSPGSNSPLHF
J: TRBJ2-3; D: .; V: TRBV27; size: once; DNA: TGTGCCAGCAGTTCTTTGGGCGGGACCCTCGGTACGCAGTATTTT; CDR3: CASSSLGGTLGTQYF
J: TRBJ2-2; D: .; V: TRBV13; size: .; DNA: TGTGCCAGCAGCTTATGGGTGGGAAACACCGGGGAGCTGTTTTTT; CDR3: CASSLWVGNTGELFF
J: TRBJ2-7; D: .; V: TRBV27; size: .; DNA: TGTGCCAGCTCCCACTCCCCCACCTACGAGCAGTACTTC; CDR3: CASSHSPTYEQYF
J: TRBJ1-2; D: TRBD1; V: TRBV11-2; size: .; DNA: TGTGCCAGCAGCCAAACGACAGGGGGCTATCTTGGCTACACCTTC; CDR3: CASSQTTGGYLGYTF
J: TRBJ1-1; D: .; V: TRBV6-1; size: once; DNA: TGTGCCAGCAGCCTAGGAATGGATACTGAAGCTTTCTTT; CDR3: CASSLGMDTEAFF
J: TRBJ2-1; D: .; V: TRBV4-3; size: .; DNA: TGCGCCAGCAGCCAAGATACGGGACGGTACAATGAGCAGTTCTTC; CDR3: CASSQDTGRYNEQFF
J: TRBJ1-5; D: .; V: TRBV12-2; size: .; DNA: TGTGCAAGTCGCCCTGCCGGAGAACAGAATCAGCCCCAGCATTTT; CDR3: CASRPAGEQNQPQHF
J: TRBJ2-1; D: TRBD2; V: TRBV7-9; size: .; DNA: TGTGCCAGCAGCTCGACCGGAGTAGCGGGAGGGTGGAAGCAGTTCTTC; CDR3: CASSSTGVAGGWKQFF
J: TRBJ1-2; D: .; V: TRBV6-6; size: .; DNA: TGTGCCAGCAATCTCGAGGGGGGGTTTGGCTACACCTTC; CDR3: CASNLEGGFGYTF
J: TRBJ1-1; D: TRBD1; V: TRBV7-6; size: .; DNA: TGTGCCAGCAGCCCAGGGGGGGGCGGGAACACTGAAGCTTTCTTT; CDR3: CASSPGGGGNTEAFF
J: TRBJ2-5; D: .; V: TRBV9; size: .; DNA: TGTGCCAGCAGCCACTACTCCGGGACCCAAGAGACCCAGTACTTC; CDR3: CASSHYSGTQETQYF
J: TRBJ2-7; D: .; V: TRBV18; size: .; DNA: TGTGCCAGCTCCAAAACTCGGGGGGAGCAGTACTTC; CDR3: CASSKTRGEQYF
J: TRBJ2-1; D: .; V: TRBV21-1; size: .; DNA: TGTGCCAGCAGCCACCGGGACAGGAGGGGGACACATGGTGAGCAGTTCTTC; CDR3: CASSHRDRRGTHGEQFF
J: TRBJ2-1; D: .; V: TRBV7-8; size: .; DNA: TGTGCCAGCAGCTTAGGTCTGGGAAATGAGCAGTTCTTC; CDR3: CASSLGLGNEQFF
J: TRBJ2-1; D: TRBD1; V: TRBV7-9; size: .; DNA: TGTGCCAGCAGCTTAGCCCAGGGGGCGTACAATGAGCAGTTCTTC; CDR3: CASSLAQGAYNEQFF
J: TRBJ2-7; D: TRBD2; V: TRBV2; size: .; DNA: TGTGCCAGCATTAGACTAGCGGGAGAAGGTTACGAGCAGTACTTC; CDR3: CASIRLAGEGYEQYF
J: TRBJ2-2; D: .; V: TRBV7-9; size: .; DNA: TGTGCCAGCAGCATGGGGAGCGCCGGGGAGCTGTTTTTT; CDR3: CASSMGSAGELFF
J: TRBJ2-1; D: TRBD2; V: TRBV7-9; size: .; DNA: TGTGCCAGCGGCGGCGGGAGTAAGAGGGATGAGCAGTTCTTC; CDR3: CASGGGSKRDEQFF
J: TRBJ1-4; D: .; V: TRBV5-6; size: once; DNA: TGTGCCAGCAGCTTGGCCCTACAGGGCTCTAATGAAAAACTGTTTTTT; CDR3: CASSLALQGSNEKLFF
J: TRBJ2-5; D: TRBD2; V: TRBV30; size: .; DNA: TGTGCCTGGTCCGGGACTATTCTCCAAGAGACCCAGTACTTC; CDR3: CAWSGTILQETQYF
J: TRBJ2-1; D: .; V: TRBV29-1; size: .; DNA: TGCAGCGTGCTAACTGGACTGAACAATGAGCAGTTCTTC; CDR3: CSVLTGLNNEQFF
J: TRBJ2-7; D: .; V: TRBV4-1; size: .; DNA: TGCGCCAGCAGCCAAGTTCGAGAGGGGAACTACGAGCAGTACTTC; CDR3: CASSQVREGNYEQYF
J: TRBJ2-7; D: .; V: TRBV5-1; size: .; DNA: TGCGCCAGCAGCTTGGCTCGACTGACGGGAACCTACGAGCAGTACTTC; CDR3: CASSLARLTGTYEQYF
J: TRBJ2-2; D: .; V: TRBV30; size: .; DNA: TGTGCCTGGAGTGTGATCACCGGGGAGCTGTTTTTT; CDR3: CAWSVITGELFF
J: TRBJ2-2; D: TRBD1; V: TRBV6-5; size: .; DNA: TGTGCCAGCAGTTACGTGGGGACAGGGCTACTCGGGGAGCTGTTTTTT; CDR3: CASSYVGTGLLGELFF
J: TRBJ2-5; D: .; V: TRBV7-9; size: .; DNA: TGTGCCAGCAGCCAATCTACCGAGTGGGAGACCCAGTACTTC; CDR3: CASSQSTEWETQYF
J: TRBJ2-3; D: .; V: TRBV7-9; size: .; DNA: TGTGCCAGCAGCACCCCCCCGACAGATACGCAGTATTTT; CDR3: CASSTPPTDTQYF
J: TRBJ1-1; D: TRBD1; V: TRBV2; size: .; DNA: TGTGCCAGCAGTGCTACAGGGGGCACTGAAGCTTTCTTT; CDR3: CASSATGGTEAFF
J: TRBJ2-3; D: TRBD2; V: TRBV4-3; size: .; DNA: TGCGCCAGCAGCCAGCGTCACCGGGACTACACACGGGGAGATACGCAGTATTTT; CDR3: CASSQRHRDYTRGDTQYF
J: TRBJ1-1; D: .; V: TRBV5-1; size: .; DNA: TGCGCCAGCAGCCTCTCGTCGACGATTTCGAACACTGAAGCTTTCTTT; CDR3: CASSLSSTISNTEAFF
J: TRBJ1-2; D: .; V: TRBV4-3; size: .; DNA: TGCGCCAGCAGCCTCACCCAATTTGGAGGGCCAAACTATGGCTACACCTTC; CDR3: CASSLTQFGGPNYGYTF
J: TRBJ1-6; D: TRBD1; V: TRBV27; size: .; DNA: TGTGCCAGCAGAACTGGACAGGGAGACTCACCCCTCCACTTT; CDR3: CASRTGQGDSPLHF
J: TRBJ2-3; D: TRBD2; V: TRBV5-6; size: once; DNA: TGTGCCAGCAGCTTGTGGATCCCTAGCGGGAGCGAGGGGGATACGCAGTATTTT; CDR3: CASSLWIPSGSEGDTQYF
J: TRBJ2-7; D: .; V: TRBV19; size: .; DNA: TGTGCCAGTAGTATAGGGGTCATCTCCTACGAGCAGTACTTC; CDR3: CASSIGVISYEQYF
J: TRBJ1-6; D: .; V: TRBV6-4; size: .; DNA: TGTGCCAGCAGGTGGGGGGACTACTCCTATAATTCACCCCTCCACTTT; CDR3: CASRWGDYSYNSPLHF
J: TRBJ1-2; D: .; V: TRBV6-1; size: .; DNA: TGTGCCACAGGTTATGGCTACACCTTC; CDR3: CATGYGYTF
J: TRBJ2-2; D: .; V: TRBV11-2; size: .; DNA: TGTGCCAGCAGCCCTACCGGGACCCCCGGGGAGCTGTTTTTT; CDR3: CASSPTGTPGELFF
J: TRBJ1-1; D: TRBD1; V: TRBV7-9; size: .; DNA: TGTGCCAGCAGCCCCGGGACAGGGGGTTTGGGAGCCACTGAAGCTTTCTTT; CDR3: CASSPGTGGLGATEAFF
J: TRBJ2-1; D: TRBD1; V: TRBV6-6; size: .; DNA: TGTGCCAGCAGTAATACAGGGGGCGCCTACAATGAGCAGTTCTTC; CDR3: CASSNTGGAYNEQFF